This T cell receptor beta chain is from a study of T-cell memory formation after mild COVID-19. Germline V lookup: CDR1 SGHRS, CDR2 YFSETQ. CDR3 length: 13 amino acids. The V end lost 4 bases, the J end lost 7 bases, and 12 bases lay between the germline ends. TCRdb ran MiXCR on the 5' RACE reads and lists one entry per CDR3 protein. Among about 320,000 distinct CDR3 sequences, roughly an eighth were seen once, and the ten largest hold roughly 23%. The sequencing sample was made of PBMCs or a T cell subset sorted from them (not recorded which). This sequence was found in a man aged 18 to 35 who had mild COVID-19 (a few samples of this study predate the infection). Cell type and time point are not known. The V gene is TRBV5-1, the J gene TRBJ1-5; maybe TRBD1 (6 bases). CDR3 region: CASSPQGQQPQHF. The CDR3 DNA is TGCGCCAGCAGCCCGCAGGGACAACAGCCCCAGCATTTT. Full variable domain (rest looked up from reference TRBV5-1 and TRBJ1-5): KAGVTQTPRYLIKTRGQQVTLSCSPISGHRSVSWYQQTPGQGLQFLFEYFSETQRNKGNFPGRFSGRQFSNSRSEMNVSTLELGDSALYLCASSPQGQQPQHFGDGTRLSIL.